The following is a T cell receptor beta chain sequence with its context. The antigen remains undetermined. Time point indicated: week 3, after first cycle of checkpoint inhibitor. One draw preceded checkpoint blockade; another followed its first cycle at week 3. For sorted CD8+ subsets, all extracted DNA was loaded. TCRdb keeps only in-frame clones here, not all; method: immunoSEQ multiplex PCR. The top ten hold roughly 0.19% of the sample, which has around 12,000 clones, around nine tenths seen once. The data belong to a study of blood T cell dynamics during melanoma immunotherapy. The ends were cut back, 6 bases at V and 7 bases at J, with 10 bases in the middle. This CDR3 has 12 amino acids. CDR1 is MGHDK and CDR2 is SYGVNS in the germline V gene. Whole-study findings and limits: Among sorted CD8+ subsets, immune-effector cells had the highest clonality and cell-free DNA similarity.

Sequenced here: effector memory CD8+ T cells from blood, sampled from a patient treated with checkpoint blockade. The V call is TRBV25-1, the J call TRBJ1-5; D call uncertain. The TCR comes from a human donor with melanoma. The DNA of the CDR3 is TGTGCCAGCAGCCTAGGAAGGCAGCCCCAGCATTTT. Its translation is CASSLGRQPQHF.